Shown below are 3 T cell receptor beta chains from a single sample sequenced in a study of blood T cell repertoires in COVID-19. Sequencing used immunoSEQ multiplex PCR; TCRdb keeps in-frame clones, though not all of them. The sample records around 330,000 clones, about nine tenths being singletons. Sequenced: PBMCs or T cells enriched from blood (not recorded which). Receptors were obtained from a woman between 18 and 30 years old who had recovered from COVID-19.

The rearrangement links TRBV7-2 to TRBJ1-6; TRBD1 is a possible D gene (5 bases). V was trimmed by 2 bases and J by 5 bases, leaving 16 bases between them. The CDR3 length is 17 residues. Germline CDR1 is SGHTA and CDR2 is FQGNSA. The CDR3 reads CASSLRRRTPNNSPLHF. DNA for the CDR3: TGTGCCAGCAGCTTAAGAAGGCGGACACCAAATAATTCACCCCTCCACTTT.

The J gene is TRBJ1-2, the V gene TRBV20-1, with D possibly matching TRBD1 (5 bases). The CDR3 loop spans 11 amino acids. Germline CDR1 is DFQATT and CDR2 is SNEGSKA (reference sequence). V was trimmed by 8 bases and J by 2 bases, leaving 9 bases between them. The CDR3 spells CSPTANYGYTF. DNA for the CDR3: TGCAGTCCGACAGCAAACTATGGCTACACCTTC.

The DNA of the CDR3 is TGTGCCAGCAGCTTAGAGAGGGGAGGGACTGAAGCTTTCTTT. Protein sequence: CASSLERGGTEAFF. The V and J genes are TRBV13 and TRBJ1-1; TRBD1 might be the D (5 bases). Germline CDR1 is PRHDT and CDR2 is FYEKMQ (reference sequence). This CDR3 is built from 14 residues. The V end was cut by 1 base, the J end by 5 bases, with 11 bases between.